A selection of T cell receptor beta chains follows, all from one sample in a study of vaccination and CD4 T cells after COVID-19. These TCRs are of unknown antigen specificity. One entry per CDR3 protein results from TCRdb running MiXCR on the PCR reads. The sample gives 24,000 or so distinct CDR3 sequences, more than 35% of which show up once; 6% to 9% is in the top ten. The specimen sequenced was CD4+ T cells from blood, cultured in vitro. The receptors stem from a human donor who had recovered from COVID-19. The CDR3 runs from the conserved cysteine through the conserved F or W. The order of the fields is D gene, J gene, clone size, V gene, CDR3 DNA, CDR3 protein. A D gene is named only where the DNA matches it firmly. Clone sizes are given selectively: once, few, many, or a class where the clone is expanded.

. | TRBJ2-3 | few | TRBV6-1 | TGTGCCAGCAGCCCCGGGGCTTCCTACCCAGATACGCAGTATTTT | CASSPGASYPDTQYF
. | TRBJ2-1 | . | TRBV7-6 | TGTGCCAGCAGCTACCCTTGGGGAGGGGGCGGTAGGCAGTTCTTC | CASSYPWGGGGRQFF
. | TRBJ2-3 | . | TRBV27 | TGTGCCAGCAGTTCCTCCTATACGCAGTATTTT | CASSSSYTQYF
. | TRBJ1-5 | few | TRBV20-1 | TGCAGTACCAAACGTAGGCAGTCCAATCAGCCCCAGCATTTT | CSTKRRQSNQPQHF
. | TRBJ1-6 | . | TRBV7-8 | TGTGCCAGCAGCTTAGGATCTGGGGGGGTCTTCTATAATTCACCCCTCCACTTT | CASSLGSGGVFYNSPLHF
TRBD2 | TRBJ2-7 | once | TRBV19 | TGTGCCAGTAGTATCCGGGAGGGCCTGGATGAGCAGTACTTC | CASSIREGLDEQYF
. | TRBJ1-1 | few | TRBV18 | TGTGCCAGCTGCCAAGGGGCGAACACTGAAGCTTTCTTT | CASCQGANTEAFF
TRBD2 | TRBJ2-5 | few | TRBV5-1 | TGCGCCAGCAGCCTGGGACTAGACCCGCAAGAGACCCAGTACTTC | CASSLGLDPQETQYF
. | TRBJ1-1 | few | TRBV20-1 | TGCAGTGCCCCAGGGGTGAACACTGAAGCTTTCTTT | CSAPGVNTEAFF
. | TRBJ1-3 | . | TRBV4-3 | TGCGCCAGCAGCCTGGCTGGAAACACCATATATTTT | CASSLAGNTIYF
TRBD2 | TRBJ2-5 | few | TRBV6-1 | TGTGCCAGCAGTCCCGGGACTAGCTGGGGGACCCAGTACTTC | CASSPGTSWGTQYF
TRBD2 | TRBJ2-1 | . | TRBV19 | TGTGCCAGTAGTATCCCGCTAGCGGCCTCCTACAATGAGCAGTTCTTC | CASSIPLAASYNEQFF
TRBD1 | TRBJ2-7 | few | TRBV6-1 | TGTGCCAGCAGCCTCAACTCCGAGGGGGCTGGCGAGCAGTACTTC | CASSLNSEGAGEQYF
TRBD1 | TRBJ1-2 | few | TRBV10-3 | TGTGCCATCAGTGACCGGGACAGGGGCCGCGTGGGGGATGGCTACACCTTC | CAISDRDRGRVGDGYTF
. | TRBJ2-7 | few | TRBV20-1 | TGCAGTGCTACGCAGGGAGCGTACTACGAGCAGTACTTC | CSATQGAYYEQYF
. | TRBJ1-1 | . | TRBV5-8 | TGTGCCAGCAGCTTGGAAGAGCAGGGGTTGGGGATAGGTGAAGCTTTCTTT | CASSLEEQGLGIGEAFF
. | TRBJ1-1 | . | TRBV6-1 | TGTGCCAGCAAACCGAACTGGGGGCGAGCTGAAGCTTTCTTT | CASKPNWGRAEAFF
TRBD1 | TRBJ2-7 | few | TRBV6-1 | TGTGCCAGCAAGCGGACAGGCTACGAGCAGTACTTC | CASKRTGYEQYF
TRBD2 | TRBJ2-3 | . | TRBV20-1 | TGCAGTGCTTCGGGACTAGCGGGGGGGCCGGGGGGAGATACGCAGTATTTT | CSASGLAGGPGGDTQYF
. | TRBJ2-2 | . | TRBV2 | TGTGCCAGCAGTCGCGTCCCCGGGGAGCTGTTTTTT | CASSRVPGELFF
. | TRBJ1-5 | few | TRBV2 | TGTGCCAGCAGTGAGCAGGCCATCAATCAGCCCCAGCATTTT | CASSEQAINQPQHF
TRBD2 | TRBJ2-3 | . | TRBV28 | TGTGCCAGCAGTTTCCCCTTAGCGGGAATCGATGATACGCAGTATTTT | CASSFPLAGIDDTQYF
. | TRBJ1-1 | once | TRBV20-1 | TGCAGTGCTAGAGATCCGGCCAGCAGGAACACTGAAGCTTTCTTT | CSARDPASRNTEAFF
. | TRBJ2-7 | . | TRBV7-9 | TGTGCCAGCAGTCTCGCGGGGTCCCCCTCCGAGCAGTACTTC | CASSLAGSPSEQYF
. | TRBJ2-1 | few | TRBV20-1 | TGCAGTGCTAGAGATCGGATAGCCCCCGTGGAGCAGTTCTTC | CSARDRIAPVEQFF
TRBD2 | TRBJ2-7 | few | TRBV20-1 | TGCAGTGCTAGTACGGGACTAGGCTACGAGCAGTACTTC | CSASTGLGYEQYF
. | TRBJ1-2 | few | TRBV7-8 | TGTGCCAGCAGCTTAGGTGGAGAGGGCTATGGCTACACCTTC | CASSLGGEGYGYTF
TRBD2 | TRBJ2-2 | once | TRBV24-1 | TGTGCCACCAGTGACGGGACTAGGGGGGTCGGGATCACCGGGGAGCTGTTTTTT | CATSDGTRGVGITGELFF
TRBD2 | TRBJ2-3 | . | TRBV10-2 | TGCGCCAGCAGTGGTAGCGGGGGGTCCACAGATACGCAGTATTTT | CASSGSGGSTDTQYF